Here is one T cell receptor beta chain with its context. Its antigen is not known. This sample was included in a study of identical twins. TCRdb recomputed calls from the 5' RACE reads with MiXCR, one row per CDR3 protein. The sample consists of about 890,000 distinct CDR3 sequences, about 12% of them appearing once. The germline V gene has CDR1 SNHLY and CDR2 FYNNEI. The CDR3 sequence is 16 residues long. Trimming pared 6 bases from V and 0 bases from J, leaving 12 bases between. The study's findings and limits: Interpretation of the results relied on cross-sectional statistical analysis and not on following the same donors.

The same specimen was also included in a second study, on yellow fever vaccine responses in identical twins.

The receptor was isolated from a woman between 18 and 30 years old in good health. This rearrangement joins TRBV2 to TRBJ2-6, with a tentative D call TRBD1 (6 bases). Sequencing was carried out using PBMCs. The CDR3 is CASRDLQGSGANVLTF. The CDR3, as DNA: TGTGCCAGCAGGGACTTACAGGGCTCTGGGGCCAACGTCCTGACTTTC.